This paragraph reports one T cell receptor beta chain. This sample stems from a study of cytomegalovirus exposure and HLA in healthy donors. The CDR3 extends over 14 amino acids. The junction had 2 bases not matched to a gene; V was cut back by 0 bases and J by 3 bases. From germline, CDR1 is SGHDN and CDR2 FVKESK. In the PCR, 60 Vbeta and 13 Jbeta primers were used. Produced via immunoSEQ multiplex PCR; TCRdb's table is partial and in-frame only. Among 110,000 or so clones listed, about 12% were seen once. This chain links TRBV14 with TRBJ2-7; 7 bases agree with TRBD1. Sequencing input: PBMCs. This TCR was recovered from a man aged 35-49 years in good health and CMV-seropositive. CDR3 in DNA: TGTGCCAGCAGCCAAGATGGGACAGACTACGAGCAGTACTTC. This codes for CASSQDGTDYEQYF.